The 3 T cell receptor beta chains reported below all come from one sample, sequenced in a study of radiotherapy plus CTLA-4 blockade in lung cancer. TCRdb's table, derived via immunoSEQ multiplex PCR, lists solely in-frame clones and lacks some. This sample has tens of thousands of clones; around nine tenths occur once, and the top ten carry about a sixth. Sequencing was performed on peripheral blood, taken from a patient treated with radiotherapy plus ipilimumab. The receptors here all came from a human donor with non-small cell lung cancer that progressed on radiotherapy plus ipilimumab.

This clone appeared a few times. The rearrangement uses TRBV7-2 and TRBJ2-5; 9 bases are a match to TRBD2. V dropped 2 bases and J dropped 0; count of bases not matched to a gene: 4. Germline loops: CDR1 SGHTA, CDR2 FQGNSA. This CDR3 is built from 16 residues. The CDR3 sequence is CASSLWASGNQETQYF. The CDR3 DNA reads TGTGCCAGCAGCTTATGGGCTAGCGGGAACCAAGAGACCCAGTACTTC.

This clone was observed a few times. CDR3: CASRGGQGPYEQYF. CDR3 bases: TGTGCCAGCAGGGGGGGACAGGGGCCCTACGAGCAGTACTTC. The chain joins TRBV28 to TRBJ2-7, with 10 bases fitting TRBD1. CDR1 and CDR2 from the germline V gene are MDHEN and SYDVKM. The CDR3 covers 14 residues. V lost 6 bases, J lost 2 bases, and 4 bases stayed unmatched.

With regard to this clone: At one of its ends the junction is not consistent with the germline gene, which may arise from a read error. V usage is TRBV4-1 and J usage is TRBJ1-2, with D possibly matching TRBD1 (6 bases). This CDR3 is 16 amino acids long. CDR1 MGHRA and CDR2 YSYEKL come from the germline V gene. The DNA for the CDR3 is TGTGCCAGCAGCCAAGCAGGGGCCGGCTTTAACTATGGCTACACCTTC. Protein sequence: CASSQAGAGFNYGYTF.